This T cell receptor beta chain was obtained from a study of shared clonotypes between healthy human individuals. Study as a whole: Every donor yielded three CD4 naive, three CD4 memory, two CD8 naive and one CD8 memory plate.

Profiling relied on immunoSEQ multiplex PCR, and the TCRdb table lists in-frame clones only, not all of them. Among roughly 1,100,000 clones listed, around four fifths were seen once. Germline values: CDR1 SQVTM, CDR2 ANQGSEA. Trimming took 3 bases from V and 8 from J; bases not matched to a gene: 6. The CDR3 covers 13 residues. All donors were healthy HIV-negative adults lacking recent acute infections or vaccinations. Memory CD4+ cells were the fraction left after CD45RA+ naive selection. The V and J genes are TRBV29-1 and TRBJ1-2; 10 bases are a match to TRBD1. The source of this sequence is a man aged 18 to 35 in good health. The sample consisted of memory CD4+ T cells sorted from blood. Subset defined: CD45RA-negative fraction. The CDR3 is CSVDRQGAKGYTF. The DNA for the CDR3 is TGCAGCGTTGACCGACAGGGGGCGAAGGGCTACACCTTC.